These 10 T cell receptor beta chains were all obtained from the same sample, sequenced in a study of cytomegalovirus exposure and HLA in healthy donors. The data were produced by immunoSEQ multiplex PCR, yet TCRdb's version contains in-frame clones alone and is incomplete. The sample yields under 250,000 clones, 80% to 90% seen once. Sequenced: PBMCs. These receptors all stem from a man younger than 35 in good health and CMV-seronegative.

This clone was seen a few times. J is TRBJ2-4 and V is TRBV7-3; TRBD1 is a possible D gene (5 bases). Germline V CDR1 and CDR2: SGHTA, FQGTGA. V gave up 2 bases and J gave up 4 bases, with 6 bases separating them. The CDR3 totals 13 residues. The CDR3 loop is CASSLSGKNIQYF. As DNA, the CDR3 is TGTGCCAGCAGCTTATCAGGGAAAAACATTCAGTACTTC.

This chain connects TRBV6-4 to TRBJ1-6; 9 bases align to TRBD1. Trimming cost V 2 bases and J 6 bases; bases outside gene matches: 8. CDR3 size: 17 residues. Germline CDR1 MRHNA, CDR2 SNTAGT. The CDR3, as DNA: TGTGCCAGCAGTGACATCACAGGGGGCGGCTGTAATTCACCCCTCCACTTT. Amino acids: CASSDITGGGCNSPLHF.

The CDR3 DNA reads TGTGCCACCGGGGCATTTAGGGGGCTTAGCAATCAGCCCCAGCATTTT. It codes for CATGAFRGLSNQPQHF. The chain links TRBV15 to TRBJ1-5; 7 nucleotides align to TRBD1. This CDR3 is built from 16 residues. The germline CDR1 and CDR2 sequences are LNHNV and YYDKDF (reference sequence). Trimming took 8 bases from V and 0 from J; bases not matched to a gene: 10.

The chain's CDR3 is CASSQDQGGNEKLFF. The CDR3 DNA sequence: TGTGCCAGCAGCCAGGACCAGGGGGGAAATGAAAAACTGTTTTTT. The rearrangement uses TRBV4-2 and TRBJ1-4, with 7 bases lining up with TRBD1. V dropped 3 bases and J dropped 5; count of bases not matched to a gene: 6. The germline CDR1 and CDR2 sequences are LGHNA and YNFKEQ. This CDR3 has 15 residues.

The chain has TRBV5-6 and TRBJ2-1, with 8 bases lining up with TRBD2. This CDR3 comprises 15 residues. CDR1 is SGHDT and CDR2 is YYEEEE in the germline V gene. J lost 5 bases, V lost 4 bases, and 8 bases had no gene match. CDR3 bases: TGTGCCAGCAGCACCCCCCGGGGGGGGGACAATGAGCAGTTCTTC. Residues: CASSTPRGGDNEQFF. Full variable domain (remainder filled in from reference TRBV5-6 and TRBJ2-1): DAGVTQSPTHLIKTRGQQVTLRCSPKSGHDTVSWYQQALGQGPQFIFQYYEEEERQRGNFPDRFSGHQFPNYSSELNVNALLLGDSALYLCASSTPRGGDNEQFFGPGTRLTVL.

The V gene is TRBV19, the J gene TRBJ1-1; 7 bases align to TRBD1. The CDR3 extends over 15 amino acids. Germline loops: CDR1 LNHDA, CDR2 SQIVND (reference sequence). Unmatched junction bases numbered 10, after V lost 6 bases and J lost 3 bases. This chain's CDR3 is CASRQGIRRDTEAFF. CDR3 nucleotide sequence: TGTGCCAGTAGACAGGGGATTAGGCGTGACACTGAAGCTTTCTTT.

This chain uses TRBV5-1 with TRBJ1-1; no definite D call. The V gene lost 6 bases and the J gene lost 4 bases, with 10 bases spanning the gap. Germline CDR1 SGHRS, CDR2 YFSETQ. The length of the CDR3 is 12 residues. The CDR3 DNA follows: TGCGCCAGCACCCCCGGAGGCACTGAAGCTTTCTTT. Translated: CASTPGGTEAFF.

The rearrangement joins TRBV29-1 to TRBJ1-2, with a tentative D call TRBD1 (6 bases). The CDR3 length is 11 residues. Trimming removed 0 bases at V and 8 bases at J, with 7 bases between. The germline gives CDR1 SQVTM, CDR2 ANQGSEA. For the CDR3, the DNA is TGCAGCGTTGAAGAGGGGGCCGGCTACACCTTC. Translated: CSVEEGAGYTF.

The V call is TRBV15, the J call TRBJ2-2, with a weak D call TRBD2 (6 bases). From germline, CDR1 is LNHNV and CDR2 YYDKDF (reference sequence). Trimming stripped 0 bases from V and 4 bases from J, with 12 bases between. The CDR3 is 16 residues long. The CDR3 spells CATSRDRRGSTGELFF. The CDR3 DNA reads TGTGCCACCAGCAGAGATAGGAGGGGTAGCACCGGGGAGCTGTTTTTT.

The rearrangement joins TRBV6-1 to TRBJ1-5; D is uncertain. V was trimmed by 5 bases and J by 7 bases, leaving 12 bases between them. Germline V gene sequence: CDR1 MNHNS, CDR2 SASEGT. CDR3 length equals 13 residues. CDR3 protein: CASSFAVVQPQHF. The CDR3 DNA follows: TGTGCCAGCAGTTTCGCAGTGGTCCAGCCCCAGCATTTT.